The clone carrying this T cell receptor beta chain was seen a few times. What it binds is unknown. This record belongs to a study of T cell repertoires in cytomegalovirus infection. Trimming removed 3 bases at V and 0 bases at J, with 11 bases between. The CDR3 consists of 15 residues. The germline V gene has CDR1 LNHDA and CDR2 SQIVND (reference sequence). From the reads, TCRdb called clonotypes with MiXCR, one entry per CDR3 protein. The table includes roughly 860,000 distinct CDR3 sequences, around a third detected once. The rearrangement joins TRBV19 to TRBJ1-2, with D hard to call. The specimen was cultured CD8+ T cells from PBMCs, collected from culture after CMV antigen stimulation. This TCR was sampled from a human donor in good health (CMV status not recorded). Some clones in this sample may be carry-over from other donors' samples. CDR3 protein: CASSISQASNYGYTF. The DNA of the CDR3 is TGTGCCAGTAGTATCTCGCAGGCCTCTAACTATGGCTACACCTTC.